This T cell receptor (beta chain) comes out of a study of identifying expanded T cells in peripheral blood. General study points: Differentially abundant clones: roughly 1.2 between replicates, roughly 16 at 2 to 3 weeks, around 20 at four. Across healthy donors, higher total template counts meant significantly greater roughly 2-week count variance.

Sequencing used immunoSEQ multiplex PCR; TCRdb keeps in-frame clones, though not all of them. The sample records over 70,000 clones, about 88% being singletons. About this clone itself: Its specificity is unknown.

During the collection period, no donor immune events like infections were recorded. This TCR was sampled from a person aged 18 to 75 in good health. Sequenced input: blood.

Here the CDR3 DNA reads TGTGCCAGCAGCCTCTGGAGAGGGGCAGGTGGTCAGCCCCAGCATTTT. Translation: CASSLWRGAGGQPQHF. The V and J genes are TRBV5-8 and TRBJ1-5, with a possible D match to TRBD1 (5 bases). Trimming removed 4 bases from V and 6 bases from J, with 20 bases in between. Germline V gene lookup returns CDR1 SGHTS and CDR2 YDEGEE. The CDR3 has 16 amino acids. The full variable domain, its missing parts supplied by reference TRBV5-8 and TRBJ1-5, is EAGVTQSPTHLIKTRGQQATLRCSPISGHTSVYWYQQALGLGLQFLLWYDEGEERNRGNFPPRFSGRQFPNYSSELNVNALELEDSALYLCASSLWRGAGGQPQHFGDGTRLSIL.